The clone carrying this T cell receptor beta chain has ten or more counts. This record belongs to a study of T cells after yellow fever vaccination. Using its own MiXCR run on the 5' RACE reads, TCRdb lists one record per CDR3 protein. The table records some 68,000 distinct CDR3 sequences, about 6.5% of them present only once. The length of the CDR3 is 10 residues. V was shortened by 1 base and J by 10 bases, with 2 bases between the two germline ends. The V gene's germline CDR1 is SEHNR and CDR2 FQNEAQ (reference sequence). The J gene is TRBJ2-1, the V gene TRBV7-9; D uncertain. The material sequenced was CD8+ T cells sorted from PBMCs, taken about 41 days after the first yellow fever vaccination. This receptor was taken from a man aged 18 to 29 who received the YFV17D yellow fever vaccine. CDR3 sequence: CASSLGEQFF. In DNA, the CDR3 is TGTGCCAGCAGCTTAGGCGAGCAGTTCTTC.